The clone carrying this T cell receptor (beta chain) showed up many times. Its antigen is undetermined. The sample is drawn from a study of early T cells in non-severe SARS-CoV-2 infection. Study at large: The study sequenced bulk RNA from unsorted whole blood, with chains unpaired. Study conclusions and caveats: The matching step, a VDJdb search, favored anti-spike CD8 responses and missed private and CD4 specificities.

Unique molecular identifier tags were affixed to discrete cDNA molecules. In TCRdb, the 5' RACE reads were re-called with MiXCR into one record per CDR3 protein. The table lists tens of thousands of distinct CDR3 sequences, around 6% of them singletons. Germline CDR1 and CDR2: MGHRA and YSYEKL. The V end was cut by 3 bases, the J end by 2 bases, with 16 bases between. The CDR3 runs to 16 residues. Sequencing input: whole blood. The sequence came from an adult who was a healthcare worker with PCR-confirmed SARS-CoV-2 infection or an uninfected control (not recorded which). The chain couples TRBV4-1 to TRBJ1-1; D uncertain. This chain's CDR3 is CASSQVVRRDNTEAFF. The CDR3 DNA reads as TGCGCCAGCAGCCAGGTAGTGCGACGGGATAACACTGAAGCTTTCTTT.